The clone carrying this T cell receptor beta chain showed up just a few times. Losses at the gene ends were 2 bases for V and 8 bases for J; bases not matched to a gene: 11. The germline CDR1 and CDR2 sequences are SNHLY and FYNNEI. The CDR3 extends over 15 amino acids. Generated by immunoSEQ multiplex PCR, the TCRdb table keeps only in-frame clones and is missing some. Of 150,000 to 250,000 clones detected, roughly 72% appear once; the ten largest clones hold 13%. This entry comes from a study of cytotoxic CD8 clonotypes in ibrutinib-treated CLL. The source is a human donor with chronic lymphocytic leukemia. V and J are TRBV2 and TRBJ1-2, with 7 bases lining up with TRBD1. The sample was PBMCs, taken after 24 months of ibrutinib treatment. The CDR3 protein is CASSEQFRGQRGYTF. CDR3 DNA sequence: TGTGCCAGCAGTGAACAATTCCGGGGACAGCGGGGCTACACCTTC.